The 5 T cell receptor beta chains presented below share a single source sample, sequenced in a study of blood T cell repertoires in COVID-19. The data were produced by immunoSEQ multiplex PCR, yet TCRdb's version contains in-frame clones alone and is incomplete. Found here are 330,000 or so clones, more than 70% of them singletons; the top ten hold just under 4%. The sequencing input was peripheral blood. The receptors stem from a woman aged 60-75 years with COVID-19, enrolled during active disease.

CDR3 amino acids: CASSFSVNTEAFF. CDR3 bases: TGCGCCAGCAGCTTCAGCGTGAACACTGAAGCTTTCTTT. The genes are TRBV5-1 and TRBJ1-1; D not certain. The CDR3 extends over 13 amino acids. Trimming removed 2 bases from V and 0 bases from J, with 5 bases in between. Germline V gives CDR1 SGHRS, CDR2 YFSETQ.

The chain combines TRBV19 with TRBJ2-5; D remains ambiguous. The CDR3 has 11 residues. The V gene lost 6 bases and the J gene lost 4 bases, with 6 bases spanning the gap. Germline CDR1 reads LNHDA; CDR2 reads SQIVND (reference sequence). CDR3 DNA: TGTGCCAGTAGCTATTCAGAGACCCAGTACTTC. It encodes CASSYSETQYF.

CDR3 in DNA: TGTGCCAGCAGCCCCCAGGGTCCAGCCTATAGCAATCAGCCCCAGCATTTT. Translating gives CASSPQGPAYSNQPQHF. The V and J genes are TRBV7-2 and TRBJ1-5, with D possibly matching TRBD1 (5 bases). Germline lookup yields CDR1 SGHTA and CDR2 FQGNSA. With 5 bases removed from V and 0 bases from J, the gap between germline ends came to 17 bases. The CDR3 extends over 17 amino acids.

Turning to this clone: A much larger clone lies one base from this, so it may be a read error. The rearrangement joins TRBV11-2 to TRBJ2-7; 8 bases fit TRBD1. The germline V gene encodes CDR1 SGHAT and CDR2 FQNNGV. The trim removed 5 bases at V and 3 bases at J, leaving 0 bases unmatched. This CDR3 has 12 amino acids. The CDR3 DNA reads TGTGCCAGCAGCACAGGGGGCTACGAGCAGTACTTC. It specifies CASSTGGYEQYF.

The genes are TRBV18 and TRBJ1-1; no clear D gene. The CDR3 has 13 amino acids. Germline V gene sequence: CDR1 KGHSH, CDR2 LQKENI. The germline V and J ends were trimmed by 4 bases and 1 base, with 7 bases remaining between them. CDR3 region: CASSLSRNTEAFF. CDR3 nucleotide sequence: TGTGCCAGCTCACTCTCTAGGAACACTGAAGCTTTCTTT.